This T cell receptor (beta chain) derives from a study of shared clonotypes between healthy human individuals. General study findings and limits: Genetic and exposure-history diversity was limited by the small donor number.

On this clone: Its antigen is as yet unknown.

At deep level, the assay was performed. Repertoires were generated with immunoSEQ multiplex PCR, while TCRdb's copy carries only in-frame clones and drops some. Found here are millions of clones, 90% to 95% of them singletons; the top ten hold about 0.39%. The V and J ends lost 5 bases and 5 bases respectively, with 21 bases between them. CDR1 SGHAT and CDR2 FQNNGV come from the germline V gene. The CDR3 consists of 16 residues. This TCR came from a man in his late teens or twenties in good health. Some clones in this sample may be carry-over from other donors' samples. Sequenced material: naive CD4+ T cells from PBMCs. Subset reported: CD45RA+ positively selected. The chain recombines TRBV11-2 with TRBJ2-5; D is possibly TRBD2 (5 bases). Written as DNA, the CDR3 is TGTGCCAGCAGCATACCAATCTCCCGGGGTTTGGAGACCCAGTACTTC. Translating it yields CASSIPISRGLETQYF.